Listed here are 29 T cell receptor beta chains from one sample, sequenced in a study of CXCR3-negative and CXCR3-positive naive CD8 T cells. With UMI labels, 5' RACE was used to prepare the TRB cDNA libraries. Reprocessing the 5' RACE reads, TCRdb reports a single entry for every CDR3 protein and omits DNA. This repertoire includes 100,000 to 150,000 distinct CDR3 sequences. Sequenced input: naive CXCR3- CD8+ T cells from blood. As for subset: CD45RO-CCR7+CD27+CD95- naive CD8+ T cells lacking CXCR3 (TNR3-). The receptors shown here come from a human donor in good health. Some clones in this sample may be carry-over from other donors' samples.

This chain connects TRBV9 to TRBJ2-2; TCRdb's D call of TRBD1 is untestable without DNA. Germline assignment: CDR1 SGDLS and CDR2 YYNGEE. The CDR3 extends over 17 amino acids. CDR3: CASNPTTGGLRTGELFF.

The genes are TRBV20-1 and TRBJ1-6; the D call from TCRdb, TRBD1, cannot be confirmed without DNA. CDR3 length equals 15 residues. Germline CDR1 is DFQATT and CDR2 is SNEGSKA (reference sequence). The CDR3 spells CSAQARDRGYSPLHF.

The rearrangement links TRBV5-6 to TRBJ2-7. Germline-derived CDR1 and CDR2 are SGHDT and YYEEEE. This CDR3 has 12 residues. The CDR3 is CASSQGLYEQYF.

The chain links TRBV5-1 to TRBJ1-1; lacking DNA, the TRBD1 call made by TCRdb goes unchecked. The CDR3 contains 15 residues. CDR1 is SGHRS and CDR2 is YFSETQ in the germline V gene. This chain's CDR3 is CASSSGVVRDTEAFF.

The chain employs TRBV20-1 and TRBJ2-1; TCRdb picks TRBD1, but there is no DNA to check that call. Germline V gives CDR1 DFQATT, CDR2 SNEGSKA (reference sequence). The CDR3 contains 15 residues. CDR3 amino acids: CSARTSGGLYNEQFF.

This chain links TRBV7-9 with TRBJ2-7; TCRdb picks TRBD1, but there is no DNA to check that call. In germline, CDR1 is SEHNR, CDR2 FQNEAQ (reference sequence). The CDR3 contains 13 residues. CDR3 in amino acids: CASSLGPRYEQYF. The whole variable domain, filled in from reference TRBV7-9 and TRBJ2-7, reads DTGVSQNPRHKITKRGQNVTFRCDPISEHNRLYWYRQTLGQGPEFLTYFQNEAQLEKSRLLSDRFSAERPKGSFSTLEIQRTEQGDSAMYLCASSLGPRYEQYFGPGTRLTVT.

The CDR3 here is CASPKVGLRYEQYF. This rearrangement joins TRBV21-1 to TRBJ2-7. TRBV21-1 is a listed pseudogene. The length of the CDR3 is 14 residues.

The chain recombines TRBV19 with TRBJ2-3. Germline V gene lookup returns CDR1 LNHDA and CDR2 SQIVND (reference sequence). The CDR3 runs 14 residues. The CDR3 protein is CASSGQQNTDTQYF. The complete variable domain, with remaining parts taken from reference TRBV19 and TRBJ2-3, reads DGGITQSPKYLFRKEGQNVTLSCEQNLNHDAMYWYRQDPGQGLRLIYYSQIVNDFQKGDIAEGYSVSREKKESFPLTVTSAQKNPTAFYLCASSGQQNTDTQYFGPGTRLTVL.

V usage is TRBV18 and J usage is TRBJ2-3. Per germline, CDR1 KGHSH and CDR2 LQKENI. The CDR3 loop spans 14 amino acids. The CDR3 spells CASSQETRTDTQYF.

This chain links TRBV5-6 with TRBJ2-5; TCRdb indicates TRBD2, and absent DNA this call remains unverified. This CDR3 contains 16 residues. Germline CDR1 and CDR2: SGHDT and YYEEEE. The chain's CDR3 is CASSQGLAGGQETQYF. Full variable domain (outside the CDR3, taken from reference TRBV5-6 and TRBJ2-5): DAGVTQSPTHLIKTRGQQVTLRCSPKSGHDTVSWYQQALGQGPQFIFQYYEEEERQRGNFPDRFSGHQFPNYSSELNVNALLLGDSALYLCASSQGLAGGQETQYFGPGTRLLVL.

The CDR3 reads CASSNRTRSSYNEQFF. The chain employs TRBV21-1 and TRBJ2-1. TRBV21-1 is flagged as a pseudogene. This CDR3 spans 16 amino acids.

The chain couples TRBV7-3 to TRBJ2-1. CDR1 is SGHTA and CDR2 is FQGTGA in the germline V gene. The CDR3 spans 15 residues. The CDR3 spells CASSLYSSSYNEQFF.

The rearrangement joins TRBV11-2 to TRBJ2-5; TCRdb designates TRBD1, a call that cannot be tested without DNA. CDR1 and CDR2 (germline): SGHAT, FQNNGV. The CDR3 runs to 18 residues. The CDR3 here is CASSVRPIAGGIQETQYF.

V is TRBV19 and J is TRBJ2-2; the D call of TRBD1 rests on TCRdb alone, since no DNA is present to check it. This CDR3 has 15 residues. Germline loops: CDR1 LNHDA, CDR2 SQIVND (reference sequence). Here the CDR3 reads CASSIVRQGAGELFF.

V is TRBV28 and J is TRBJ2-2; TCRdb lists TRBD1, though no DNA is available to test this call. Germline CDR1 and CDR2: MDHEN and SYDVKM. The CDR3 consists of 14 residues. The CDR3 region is CASTWGTNTGELFF.

Here the CDR3 reads CASSYAALTDTQYF. The rearrangement joins TRBV6-5 to TRBJ2-3; TCRdb indicates TRBD1, and absent DNA this call remains unverified. The germline V gene has CDR1 MNHEY and CDR2 SVGAGI. This CDR3 is 14 amino acids long.

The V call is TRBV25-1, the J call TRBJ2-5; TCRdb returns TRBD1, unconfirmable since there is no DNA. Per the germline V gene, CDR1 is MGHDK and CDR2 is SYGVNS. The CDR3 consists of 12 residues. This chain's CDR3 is CASRRQQETQYF.

The CDR3 spells CASSLVSHEQFF. This rearrangement joins TRBV12-3 or TRBV12-4 to TRBJ2-1; TCRdb selects TRBD2, and the lack of DNA leaves this call unchecked. The CDR3 consists of 12 residues.

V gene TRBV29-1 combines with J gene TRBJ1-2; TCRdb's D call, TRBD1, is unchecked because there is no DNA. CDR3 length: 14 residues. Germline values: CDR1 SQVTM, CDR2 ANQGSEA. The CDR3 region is CSVEFGTGPYGYTF.

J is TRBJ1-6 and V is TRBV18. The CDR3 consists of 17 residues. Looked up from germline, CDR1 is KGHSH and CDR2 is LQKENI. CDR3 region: CASSPTGGVVESSPLHF.

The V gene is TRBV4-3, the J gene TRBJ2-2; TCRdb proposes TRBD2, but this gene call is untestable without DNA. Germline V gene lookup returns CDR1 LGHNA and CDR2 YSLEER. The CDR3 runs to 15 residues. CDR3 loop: CASSQGLANTGELFF.

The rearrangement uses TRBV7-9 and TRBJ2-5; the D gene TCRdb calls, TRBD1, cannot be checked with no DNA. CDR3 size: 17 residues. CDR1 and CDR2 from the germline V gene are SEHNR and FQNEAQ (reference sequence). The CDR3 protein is CASSLAPAGAYQETQYF. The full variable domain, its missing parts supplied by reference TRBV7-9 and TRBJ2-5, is DTGVSQNPRHKITKRGQNVTFRCDPISEHNRLYWYRQTLGQGPEFLTYFQNEAQLEKSRLLSDRFSAERPKGSFSTLEIQRTEQGDSAMYLCASSLAPAGAYQETQYFGPGTRLLVL.

The CDR3 sequence is CSVVVTGELFF. This chain joins TRBV29-1 and TRBJ2-2. From germline, CDR1 is SQVTM and CDR2 ANQGSEA. The CDR3 contains 11 residues.

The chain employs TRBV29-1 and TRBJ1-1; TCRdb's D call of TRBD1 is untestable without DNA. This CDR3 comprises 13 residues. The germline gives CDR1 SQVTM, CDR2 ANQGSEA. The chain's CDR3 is CSVLWGANTEAFF.

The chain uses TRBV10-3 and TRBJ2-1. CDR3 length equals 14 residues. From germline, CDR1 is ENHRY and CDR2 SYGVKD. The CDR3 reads CAIADPKSYNEQFF.

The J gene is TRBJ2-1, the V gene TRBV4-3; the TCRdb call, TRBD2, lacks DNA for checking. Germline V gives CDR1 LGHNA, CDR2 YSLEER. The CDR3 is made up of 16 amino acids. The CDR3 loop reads CASSQDIAGGLNELFF.

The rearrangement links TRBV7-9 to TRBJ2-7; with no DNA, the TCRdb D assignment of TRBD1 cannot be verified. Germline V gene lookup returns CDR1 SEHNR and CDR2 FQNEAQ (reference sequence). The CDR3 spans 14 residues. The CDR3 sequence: CASSARGPSYEQYF.

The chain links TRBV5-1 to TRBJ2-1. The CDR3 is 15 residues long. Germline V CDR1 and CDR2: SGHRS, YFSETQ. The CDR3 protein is CASSDQTGPFNEQFF.

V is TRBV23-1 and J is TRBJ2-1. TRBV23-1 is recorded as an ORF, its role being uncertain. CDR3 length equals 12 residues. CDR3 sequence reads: CASNRQYNEQFF.